Only one count was recorded for the clone carrying this TCR beta chain. These data come from a study of shared clonotypes between healthy human individuals. V lost 6 bases, J lost 8 bases, and 5 bases stayed unmatched. The V gene's germline CDR1 is MNHEY and CDR2 SVGAGI. This CDR3 region has 14 residues. TCRdb keeps only in-frame clones here, not all; method: immunoSEQ multiplex PCR. The data hold about 980,000 clones, with 70% to 85% observed a single time. This chain links TRBV6-5 with TRBJ2-1; 12 bases match TRBD2. What was sequenced was memory CD4+ T cells sorted from blood. The subset is: CD45RA-negative fraction. The sequence was collected from a man aged 18 to 30 in good health. Here the CDR3 reads CASRRLAGVDEQFF. In DNA form, the CDR3 reads TGTGCCAGCAGGCGACTAGCGGGAGTGGATGAGCAGTTCTTC.